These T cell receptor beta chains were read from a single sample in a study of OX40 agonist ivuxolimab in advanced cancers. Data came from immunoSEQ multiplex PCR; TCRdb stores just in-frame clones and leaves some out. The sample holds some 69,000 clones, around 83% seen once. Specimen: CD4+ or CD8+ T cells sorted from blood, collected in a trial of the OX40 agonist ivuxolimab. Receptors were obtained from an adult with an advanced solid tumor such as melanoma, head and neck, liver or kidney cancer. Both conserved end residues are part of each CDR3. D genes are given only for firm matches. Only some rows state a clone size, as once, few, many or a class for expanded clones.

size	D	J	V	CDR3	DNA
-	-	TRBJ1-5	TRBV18	CASSPPGGQPQHF	TGTGCCAGCTCACCACCGGGAGGTCAGCCCCAGCATTTT
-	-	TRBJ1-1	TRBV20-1	CSARKGTRAFF	TGCAGTGCTAGGAAGGGGACGAGGGCTTTCTTT
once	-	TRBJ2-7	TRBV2	CASSEERVSYEQYF	TGTGCCAGCAGTGAAGAAAGGGTATCCTACGAGCAGTACTTC
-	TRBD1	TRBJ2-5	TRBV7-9	CASSQTGAPPFIQYF	TGTGCCAGCAGCCAGACAGGGGCCCCCCCGTTTATCCAGTACTTC
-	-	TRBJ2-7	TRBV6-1	CASTQGVAYEQYF	TGTGCCAGCACCCAGGGCGTAGCCTACGAGCAGTACTTC
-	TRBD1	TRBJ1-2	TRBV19	CASGSRTGKGYTF	TGTGCCAGTGGATCCCGGACAGGAAAAGGCTACACCTTC
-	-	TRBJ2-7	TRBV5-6	CASSLVGSNWAYEQYF	TGTGCCAGCAGCTTGGTAGGTAGCAATTGGGCCTACGAGCAGTACTTC
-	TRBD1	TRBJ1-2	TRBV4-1	CASSPPGQGIRRYTF	TGCGCCAGCAGCCCTCCGGGACAGGGGATAAGGCGCTACACCTTC
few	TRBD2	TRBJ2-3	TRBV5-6	CASSIRGTSGVTDTQYF	TGTGCCAGCAGCATCCGGGGGACTAGCGGGGTGACAGATACGCAGTATTTT
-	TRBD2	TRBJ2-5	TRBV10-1	CASSEVAGGRETQYF	TGCGCCAGCAGTGAGGTGGCGGGGGGGAGAGAGACCCAGTACTTC
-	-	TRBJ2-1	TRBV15	CATSRDFPGRDGNEQFF	TGTGCCACCAGCAGAGATTTTCCAGGGAGAGATGGCAATGAGCAGTTCTTC
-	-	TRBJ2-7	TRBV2	CASSSDSYEQYF	TGTGCCAGCAGCTCCGACAGCTACGAGCAGTACTTC
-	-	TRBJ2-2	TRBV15	CATSRERHNTGELFF	TGTGCCACCAGCAGAGAAAGGCACAACACCGGGGAGCTGTTTTTT
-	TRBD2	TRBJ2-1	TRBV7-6	CASSAWTSGNYNEQFF	TGTGCCAGCAGCGCCTGGACTAGCGGAAATTACAATGAGCAGTTCTTC
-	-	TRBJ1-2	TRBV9	CASRDSTGLGYTF	TGTGCCAGTAGGGATAGCACAGGGCTTGGCTACACCTTC
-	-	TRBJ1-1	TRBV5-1	CASGDQQGNTEAFF	TGCGCCAGCGGAGACCAACAGGGCAACACTGAAGCTTTCTTT
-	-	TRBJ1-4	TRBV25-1	CASSLPMGSRMDNEKLFF	TGTGCCAGCAGTCTCCCTATGGGTTCACGTATGGATAATGAAAAACTGTTTTTT
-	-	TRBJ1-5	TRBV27	CASSFTGNNQPQHF	TGTGCCAGCAGTTTTACAGGGAATAATCAGCCCCAGCATTTT
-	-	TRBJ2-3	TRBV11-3	CASSLVGRGLTDTQYF	TGTGCCAGCAGCTTAGTGGGAAGGGGCCTCACAGATACGCAGTATTTT
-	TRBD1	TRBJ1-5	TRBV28	CASTSQEGGSQPQHF	TGTGCCAGCACCTCCCAGGAAGGGGGCAGTCAGCCCCAGCATTTT
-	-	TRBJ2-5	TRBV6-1	CASSEDGRTQYF	TGTGCCAGCAGTGAAGACGGCAGGACCCAGTACTTC
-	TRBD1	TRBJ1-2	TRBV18	CASSEGQGVGYTF	TGTGCCAGCTCAGAAGGACAGGGAGTAGGCTACACCTTC
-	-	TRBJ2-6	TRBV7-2	CASSFLQISGANVLTF	TGTGCCAGCAGCTTCTTACAGATCTCTGGGGCCAACGTCCTGACTTTC
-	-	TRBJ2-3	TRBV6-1	CASSEARGEDTQYF	TGTGCCAGCAGTGAAGCCAGGGGAGAAGATACGCAGTATTTT
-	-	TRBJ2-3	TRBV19	CASSMRQYVDTQYF	TGTGCCAGTAGTATGAGACAGTACGTGGATACGCAGTATTTT
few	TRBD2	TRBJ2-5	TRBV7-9	CASSFSGGALETQYF	TGTGCCAGCAGCTTCAGCGGGGGGGCTCTGGAGACCCAGTACTTC
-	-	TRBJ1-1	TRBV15	CATSRAGGGLEAFF	TGTGCCACCAGCAGAGCTGGTGGTGGCCTAGAAGCTTTCTTT
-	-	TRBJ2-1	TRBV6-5	CASSWVRGNEQFF	TGTGCCAGCAGTTGGGTCAGGGGCAATGAGCAGTTCTTC
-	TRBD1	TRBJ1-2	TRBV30	CALRPPDRASGYTF	TGTGCCTTGCGACCCCCTGACAGGGCGAGTGGCTACACCTTC
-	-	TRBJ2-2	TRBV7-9	CASSLGSTTGELFF	TGTGCCAGCAGCTTAGGGAGTACCACCGGGGAGCTGTTTTTT
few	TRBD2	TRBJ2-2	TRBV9	CASSVGSRGLTGELFF	TGTGCCAGCAGCGTAGGTTCCCGGGGACTAACCGGGGAGCTGTTTTTT
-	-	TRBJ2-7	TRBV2	CASLTSRAPYEQYF	TGTGCCAGCCTGACGTCGAGGGCACCCTACGAGCAGTACTTC